This T cell receptor (beta chain) was observed in a study of blood T cell repertoires in COVID-19. The germline V gene encodes CDR1 MNHEY and CDR2 SVGAGI. This CDR3 is built from 14 residues. Trimming cost V 6 bases and J 4 bases, with 10 bases left between them. The method was immunoSEQ multiplex PCR; TCRdb's version includes in-frame clones alone and lacks a portion of them. The sample lists about 130,000 clones; around 88% were seen once. The TCR was taken from a man aged 50-60 years with acute or convalescent COVID-19. The specimen was peripheral blood. This chain links TRBV6-5 with TRBJ1-6; D unresolved. The CDR3 nucleotides are TGTGCCAGCAGGACGGGAAAGTATAATTCACCCCTCCACTTT. This codes for CASRTGKYNSPLHF.